This paragraph reports one T cell receptor (beta chain). Its specificity is unknown. Germline CDR1 LGHDT, CDR2 YNNKEL (reference sequence). The ends were cut back, 1 base at V and 7 bases at J, with 13 bases in the middle. CDR3 size: 14 residues. Treatment meaning: about 20 received Ad26.COV2.S at low or high dose, single or two shots; roughly five received placebo; per-sample allocation not given. Sampling occurred on day 63 after the first vaccine or placebo injection. The sample comes from a study of Ad26.COV2.S vaccination and SARS-CoV-2 variants. Study-wide results and limits: Responses of spike-specific T cells (both CD8+ and CD4+) reportedly showed substantial breadth after vaccination. An underestimation of total T cell responses may have resulted from the TCR breadth and depth analyses.

Profiling relied on immunoSEQ multiplex PCR, and the TCRdb table lists in-frame clones only, not all of them. The data show fewer than 400,000 clones, roughly nine tenths seen once. The gene calls are TRBV3-1 (or the pseudogene TRBV3-2) and TRBJ1-1, with a possible D match to TRBD1 (5 bases). The TCR sequence derives from a person aged 18-65 years who received the Ad26.COV2.S COVID-19 vaccine or a placebo. The material was peripheral blood, obtained in a trial of Ad26.COV2.S vaccine versus placebo. CDR3 sequence (DNA): TGTGCCAGCAGCCAAGGAGGGGACGGCTATGAAGCTTTCTTT. This sequence encodes CASSQGGDGYEAFF.